The TCR beta chain under discussion was sequenced for a study of spatial heterogeneity in lung cancer. Study outcomes and limitations: How many expanded intratumoral alpha and beta TCRs were present tracked the tumor mutation count, which was a count of nonsynonymous mutations.

This clonotype was picked up many times. Antigen specificity is unknown. This beta chain was picked up by a library intended for alpha chains and is off target, so its count carries little meaning. TCRdb processed the 5' RACE reads anew with MiXCR; each CDR3 protein has one entry. The repertoire consists of about 15,000 distinct CDR3 sequences, with more than 5.5% occurring once and the leading ten covering 6.8%. The CDR3 is 14 amino acids. The germline gives CDR1 DFQATT, CDR2 SNEGSKA (reference sequence). The ends were cut back, 2 bases at V and 3 bases at J, with 11 bases in the middle. Time point in this sample: sample taken at primary tumor resection. Unsorted tumor, nontumor lung tissue or cryopreserved PBMC supplied the whole RNA.

This TCR came from a male donor with early-stage non-small cell lung cancer. The chain is built from TRBV20-1 and TRBJ2-1; D is unresolved. The sample here was lung tumor tissue, taken at surgery. The CDR3 here is CSARLGLHYNEQFF. CDR3 nucleotides: TGCAGTGCTAGATTGGGTCTCCACTACAATGAGCAGTTCTTC.